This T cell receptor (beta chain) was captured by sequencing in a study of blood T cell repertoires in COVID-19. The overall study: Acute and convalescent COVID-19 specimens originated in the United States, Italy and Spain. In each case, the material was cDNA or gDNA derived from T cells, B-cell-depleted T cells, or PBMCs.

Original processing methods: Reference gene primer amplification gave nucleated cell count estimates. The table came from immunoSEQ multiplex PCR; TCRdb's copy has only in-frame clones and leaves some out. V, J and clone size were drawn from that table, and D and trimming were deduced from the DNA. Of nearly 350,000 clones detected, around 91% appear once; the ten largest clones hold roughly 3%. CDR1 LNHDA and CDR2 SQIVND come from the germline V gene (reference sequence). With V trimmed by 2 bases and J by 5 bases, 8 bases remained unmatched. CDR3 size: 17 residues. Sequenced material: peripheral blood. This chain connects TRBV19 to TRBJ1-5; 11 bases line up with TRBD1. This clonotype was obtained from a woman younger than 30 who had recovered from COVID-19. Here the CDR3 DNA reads TGTGCCAGTAGTATAAGGACAGGGGGCCGAGGTCATCAGCCCCAGCATTTT. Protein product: CASSIRTGGRGHQPQHF.